This TCR beta chain came from a study of T cells after yellow fever vaccination. The overall study: The authors prepared low-cell-number fractions using SMART-Seq v4 Ultra Low Input.

V shed 7 bases and J 6 bases; nucleotides not matched to a gene: 12. This CDR3 spans 15 amino acids. CDR1 and CDR2 (germline): MDHEN, SYDVKM. A single record per CDR3 protein comes from TCRdb applying MiXCR to the 5' RACE reads. Among about 400,000 distinct CDR3 sequences listed, approximately 10% were seen once. This clonotype was seen only a few times. This chain links TRBV28 with TRBJ1-5; TRBD1 matches at 7 bases. The sequenced sample was PBMCs, obtained on the day of the first yellow fever vaccination. The clonotype comes from a man between 18 and 29 years old who received the YFV17D yellow fever vaccine. As DNA, the CDR3 is TGTGCCAGCAAGAGCGGGACAGCAAGCCCTCAGCCCCAGCATTTT. Translated, it gives CASKSGTASPQPQHF.